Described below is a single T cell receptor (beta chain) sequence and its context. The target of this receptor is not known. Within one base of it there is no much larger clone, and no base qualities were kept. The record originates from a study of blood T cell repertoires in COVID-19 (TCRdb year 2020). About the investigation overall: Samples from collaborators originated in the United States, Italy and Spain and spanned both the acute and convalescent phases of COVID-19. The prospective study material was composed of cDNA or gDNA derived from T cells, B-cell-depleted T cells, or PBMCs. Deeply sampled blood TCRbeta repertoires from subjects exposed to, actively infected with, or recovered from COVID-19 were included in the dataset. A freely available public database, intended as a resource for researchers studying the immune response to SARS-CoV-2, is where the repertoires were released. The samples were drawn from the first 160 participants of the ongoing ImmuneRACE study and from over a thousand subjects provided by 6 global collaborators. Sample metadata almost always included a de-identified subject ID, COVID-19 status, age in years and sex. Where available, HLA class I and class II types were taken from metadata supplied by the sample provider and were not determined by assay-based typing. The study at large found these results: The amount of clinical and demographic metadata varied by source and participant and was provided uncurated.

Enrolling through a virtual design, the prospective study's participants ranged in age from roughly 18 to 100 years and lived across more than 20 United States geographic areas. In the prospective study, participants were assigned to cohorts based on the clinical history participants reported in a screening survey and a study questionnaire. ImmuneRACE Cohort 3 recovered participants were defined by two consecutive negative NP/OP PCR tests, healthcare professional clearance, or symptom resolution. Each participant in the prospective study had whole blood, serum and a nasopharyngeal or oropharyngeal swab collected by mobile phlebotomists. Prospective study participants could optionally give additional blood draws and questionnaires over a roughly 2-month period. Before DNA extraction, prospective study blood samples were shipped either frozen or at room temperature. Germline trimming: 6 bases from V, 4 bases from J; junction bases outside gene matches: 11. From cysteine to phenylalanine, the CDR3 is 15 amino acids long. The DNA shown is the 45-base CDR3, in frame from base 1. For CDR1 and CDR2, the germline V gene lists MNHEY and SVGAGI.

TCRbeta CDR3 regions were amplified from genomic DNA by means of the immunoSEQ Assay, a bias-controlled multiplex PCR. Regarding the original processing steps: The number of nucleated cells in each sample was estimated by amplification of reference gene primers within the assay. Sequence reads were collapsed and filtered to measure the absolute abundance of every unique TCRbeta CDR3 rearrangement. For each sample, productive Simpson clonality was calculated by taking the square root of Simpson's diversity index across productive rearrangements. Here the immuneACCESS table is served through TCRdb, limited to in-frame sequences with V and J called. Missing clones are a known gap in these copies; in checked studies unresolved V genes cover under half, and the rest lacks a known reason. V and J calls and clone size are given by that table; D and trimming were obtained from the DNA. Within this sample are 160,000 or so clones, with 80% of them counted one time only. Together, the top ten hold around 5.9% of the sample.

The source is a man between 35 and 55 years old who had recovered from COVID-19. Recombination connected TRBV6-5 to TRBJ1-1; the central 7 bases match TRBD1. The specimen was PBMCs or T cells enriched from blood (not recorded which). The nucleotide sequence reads TGTGCCAGCAGGGGAATTCAGGGGGTAGGCACTGAAGCTTTCTTT. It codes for CASRGIQGVGTEAFF.